A selection of T cell receptor beta chains follows, all from one sample in a study of T cell responses to AZD1222 COVID-19 vaccine. The data were produced by immunoSEQ multiplex PCR, yet TCRdb's version contains in-frame clones alone and is incomplete. The profile covers 100,000 to 150,000 clones, with 80% to 90% appearing a single time and 11% taken by the ten largest. Sequencing was performed on peripheral blood, taken on day 0 of MenACWY control vaccination. The receptors here all came from an adult in good health. Both conserved end residues are part of each CDR3. The D gene is left open where the match is weak. The size entry is marked missing in some rows and otherwise reads once, few, many or a size class.

v_call: TRBV4-2
d_call: -
j_call: TRBJ2-5
cdr3_length: 15
clone_size: once
cdr3_nt: TGTGCCAGCAGCCAAGATCCTAGCCTTGGGGAGACCCAGTACTTC
cdr3_aa: CASSQDPSLGETQYF

v_call: TRBV7-9
d_call: -
j_call: TRBJ1-1
cdr3_length: 15
clone_size: -
cdr3_nt: TGTGCCAGCAGCTTAGAAGGTAGGGGGGACACTGAAGCTTTCTTT
cdr3_aa: CASSLEGRGDTEAFF

v_call: TRBV9
d_call: -
j_call: TRBJ2-1
cdr3_length: 15
clone_size: few
cdr3_nt: TGTGCCAGCAGCGTAGATCCGAGCCTACTCAATGAGCAGTTCTTC
cdr3_aa: CASSVDPSLLNEQFF

v_call: TRBV27
d_call: -
j_call: TRBJ2-1
cdr3_length: 16
clone_size: -
cdr3_nt: TGTGCCAGCAGTCTTCCGGGGGTAAAAGCCTACAATGAGCAGTTCTTC
cdr3_aa: CASSLPGVKAYNEQFF

v_call: TRBV9
d_call: -
j_call: TRBJ1-1
cdr3_length: 16
clone_size: few
cdr3_nt: TGTGCCAGCAGCGTAGTAGGTTCCGGCGGGGACACTGAAGCTTTCTTT
cdr3_aa: CASSVVGSGGDTEAFF

v_call: TRBV7-8
d_call: -
j_call: TRBJ1-5
cdr3_length: 15
clone_size: -
cdr3_nt: TGTGCCAGCAGCTCGAGGGGGGGAGGGGATCAGCCCCAGCATTTT
cdr3_aa: CASSSRGGGDQPQHF

v_call: TRBV29-1
d_call: TRBD1
j_call: TRBJ2-5
cdr3_length: 15
clone_size: -
cdr3_nt: TGCAGCGCCCGGGGCGGGACAGGTTCGCAAGAGACCCAGTACTTC
cdr3_aa: CSARGGTGSQETQYF

v_call: TRBV28
d_call: -
j_call: TRBJ1-6
cdr3_length: 14
clone_size: -
cdr3_nt: TGTGCCAGCGGGATTCAGCAGGGTAACTCACCCCTCCACTTT
cdr3_aa: CASGIQQGNSPLHF

v_call: TRBV3-1/TRBV3-2
d_call: TRBD2
j_call: TRBJ2-7
cdr3_length: 17
clone_size: -
cdr3_nt: TGTGCCAGCAGCCCCGGGACTAGCGGGTACTTCTCCTACGAGCAGTACTTC
cdr3_aa: CASSPGTSGYFSYEQYF

v_call: TRBV27
d_call: -
j_call: TRBJ2-7
cdr3_length: 16
clone_size: -
cdr3_nt: TGTGCCAGCAGAAAAGGGGGGTCTTTAAGCTCCTACGAGCAGTACTTC
cdr3_aa: CASRKGGSLSSYEQYF

v_call: TRBV27
d_call: -
j_call: TRBJ1-1
cdr3_length: 14
clone_size: -
cdr3_nt: TGTGCCAGCAGTTTTAATCTCGGCGGCAGGGAAGCTTTCTTT
cdr3_aa: CASSFNLGGREAFF

v_call: TRBV5-1
d_call: -
j_call: TRBJ2-3
cdr3_length: 13
clone_size: -
cdr3_nt: TGCGCCAGCAGCCCCTCCGGCACAGATACGCAGTATTTT
cdr3_aa: CASSPSGTDTQYF

v_call: TRBV10-3
d_call: TRBD1
j_call: TRBJ1-1
cdr3_length: 16
clone_size: -
cdr3_nt: TGTGCCATCAGTGAGTCGGTGGGCAGGGGGCAAACTGAAGCTTTCTTT
cdr3_aa: CAISESVGRGQTEAFF

v_call: TRBV5-1
d_call: -
j_call: TRBJ2-3
cdr3_length: 15
clone_size: -
cdr3_nt: TGCGCCAGCAGCGCCCTCGAGGGAGGTGGAGATACGCAGTATTTT
cdr3_aa: CASSALEGGGDTQYF

v_call: TRBV12-3/TRBV12-4
d_call: -
j_call: TRBJ2-7
cdr3_length: 13
clone_size: -
cdr3_nt: TGTGCCAGCAGTTTAGGGGGAGAGAGCGAGCAGTACTTC
cdr3_aa: CASSLGGESEQYF

v_call: TRBV28
d_call: TRBD1
j_call: TRBJ1-6
cdr3_length: 17
clone_size: -
cdr3_nt: TGTGCCAGCAGTCCGCCGGGACAGGGAACGGCTAATTCACCCCTCCACTTT
cdr3_aa: CASSPPGQGTANSPLHF

v_call: TRBV10-1
d_call: -
j_call: TRBJ2-1
cdr3_length: 13
clone_size: once
cdr3_nt: TGCGCCAGCAGCTGGGGGAGCAACAATGAGCAGTTCTTC
cdr3_aa: CASSWGSNNEQFF

v_call: TRBV7-3
d_call: -
j_call: TRBJ2-6
cdr3_length: 18
clone_size: once
cdr3_nt: TGTGCCAGCAGCTTAGGAGTCAGGACACTCTCTGGGGCCAACGTCCTGACTTTC
cdr3_aa: CASSLGVRTLSGANVLTF

v_call: TRBV5-8
d_call: TRBD2
j_call: TRBJ2-7
cdr3_length: 16
clone_size: -
cdr3_nt: TGTGCCAGCAGCTTTAGCGGGTGGAACCCAACCTACGAGCAGTACTTC
cdr3_aa: CASSFSGWNPTYEQYF

v_call: TRBV4-1
d_call: TRBD1
j_call: TRBJ1-1
cdr3_length: 17
clone_size: once
cdr3_nt: TGCGCCAGCAGCCAAGTCGGGACAGGGGGCACGAACACTGAAGCTTTCTTT
cdr3_aa: CASSQVGTGGTNTEAFF

v_call: TRBV11-2
d_call: TRBD1
j_call: TRBJ2-7
cdr3_length: 15
clone_size: -
cdr3_nt: TGTGCCAGCAGCTTAGATCCCGGACAGGGGAGCGAGCAGTACTTC
cdr3_aa: CASSLDPGQGSEQYF

v_call: TRBV6-2/TRBV6-3
d_call: TRBD2
j_call: TRBJ2-5
cdr3_length: 15
clone_size: -
cdr3_nt: TGTGCCAGCAGTTACGCTAGCGGGAGTGTGGAGACCCAGTACTTC
cdr3_aa: CASSYASGSVETQYF

v_call: TRBV7-2
d_call: -
j_call: TRBJ1-5
cdr3_length: 17
clone_size: -
cdr3_nt: TGTGCCAGCAGCCTCGGTGAAGTTGACCTTAGCAATCAGCCCCAGCATTTT
cdr3_aa: CASSLGEVDLSNQPQHF

v_call: TRBV7-9
d_call: TRBD1
j_call: TRBJ2-5
cdr3_length: 17
clone_size: -
cdr3_nt: TGTGCCAGCACCTTAAGGGGGCGACAGGGGCCTCAAGAGACCCAGTACTTC
cdr3_aa: CASTLRGRQGPQETQYF

v_call: TRBV4-1
d_call: -
j_call: TRBJ2-7
cdr3_length: 14
clone_size: once
cdr3_nt: TGCGCCAGCAGCCAAGAGGCGCGGAGCTACGAGCAGTACTTC
cdr3_aa: CASSQEARSYEQYF

v_call: TRBV4-1
d_call: TRBD1
j_call: TRBJ1-4
cdr3_length: 17
clone_size: -
cdr3_nt: TGCGCCAGCAGCCAAGAAAACCCGGGACAGGGGAATGAAAAACTGTTTTTT
cdr3_aa: CASSQENPGQGNEKLFF

v_call: TRBV12-3/TRBV12-4
d_call: -
j_call: TRBJ1-1
cdr3_length: 13
clone_size: -
cdr3_nt: TGTGCCAGCAGTGATAAGCCTAACACTGAAGCTTTCTTT
cdr3_aa: CASSDKPNTEAFF

v_call: TRBV4-2
d_call: TRBD1
j_call: TRBJ1-3
cdr3_length: 15
clone_size: few
cdr3_nt: TGTGCCAGCAGCCTTCTAAGGACAGGTGGAAACACCATATATTTT
cdr3_aa: CASSLLRTGGNTIYF

v_call: TRBV7-2
d_call: TRBD1
j_call: TRBJ2-5
cdr3_length: 14
clone_size: -
cdr3_nt: TGTGCCAGCAGCTTGACAGGGGGCGGGGAGACCCAGTACTTC
cdr3_aa: CASSLTGGGETQYF

v_call: TRBV11-2
d_call: TRBD2
j_call: TRBJ2-3
cdr3_length: 19
clone_size: once
cdr3_nt: TGTGCCAGCAGCTTAACCTACCCTAGCGGGAGGGCAAACACAGATACGCAGTATTTT
cdr3_aa: CASSLTYPSGRANTDTQYF

v_call: TRBV3-1/TRBV3-2
d_call: -
j_call: TRBJ2-7
cdr3_length: 14
clone_size: -
cdr3_nt: TGTGCCAGCAGCCAAGGTACAGGCTCTTACGAGCAGTACTTC
cdr3_aa: CASSQGTGSYEQYF

v_call: TRBV5-3
d_call: -
j_call: TRBJ1-6
cdr3_length: 17
clone_size: -
cdr3_nt: TGTGCCAGAAGCTATAATCGGAGAAGGAAGGATAATTCACCCCTCCACTTT
cdr3_aa: CARSYNRRRKDNSPLHF

v_call: TRBV5-4
d_call: -
j_call: TRBJ1-5
cdr3_length: 17
clone_size: -
cdr3_nt: TGTGCCAGCAGCCCCGGACAGCTCCGAGGGGGCAATCAGCCCCAGCATTTT
cdr3_aa: CASSPGQLRGGNQPQHF

v_call: TRBV19
d_call: -
j_call: TRBJ1-2
cdr3_length: 15
clone_size: few
cdr3_nt: TGTGCCAGTAGTATAGATACCCAGAGCTTCTATGGCTACACCTTC
cdr3_aa: CASSIDTQSFYGYTF

v_call: TRBV6-5
d_call: -
j_call: TRBJ1-5
cdr3_length: 13
clone_size: -
cdr3_nt: TGTGCCAGCAGTTGGAACAGGAATCAGCCCCAGCATTTT
cdr3_aa: CASSWNRNQPQHF

v_call: TRBV20-1
d_call: TRBD1
j_call: TRBJ1-2
cdr3_length: 11
clone_size: -
cdr3_nt: TGCAGTGCAGCAGGGGGCGCTGGCTACACCTTC
cdr3_aa: CSAAGGAGYTF

v_call: TRBV6-5
d_call: -
j_call: TRBJ1-2
cdr3_length: 13
clone_size: few
cdr3_nt: TGTGCCAGCAGTCAACCTACAGGGTCTGGCTACACCTTC
cdr3_aa: CASSQPTGSGYTF

v_call: TRBV2
d_call: -
j_call: TRBJ1-1
cdr3_length: 12
clone_size: -
cdr3_nt: TGTGCCAGCAGTGTACGGGCTGGGGAAGCTTTCTTT
cdr3_aa: CASSVRAGEAFF

v_call: TRBV6-5
d_call: TRBD1
j_call: TRBJ1-1
cdr3_length: 16
clone_size: -
cdr3_nt: TGTGCCAGCAGTTACTCGCTCTCGACAGGGAATTCTGAAGCTTTCTTT
cdr3_aa: CASSYSLSTGNSEAFF

v_call: TRBV6-2/TRBV6-3
d_call: -
j_call: TRBJ2-3
cdr3_length: 14
clone_size: -
cdr3_nt: TGTGCCAGCAGTTACGAGGGGCCCCGCGTCGGGCAGTATTTT
cdr3_aa: CASSYEGPRVGQYF

v_call: TRBV9
d_call: TRBD2
j_call: TRBJ2-3
cdr3_length: 15
clone_size: -
cdr3_nt: TGTGCCAGCAGCGTAGGAGCTAGCGGCGCAGATACGCAGTATTTT
cdr3_aa: CASSVGASGADTQYF